The entry below describes one T cell receptor beta chain. The study ran the assay at deep level. Profiling relied on immunoSEQ multiplex PCR, and the TCRdb table lists in-frame clones only, not all of them. The sample includes approximately 650,000 clones, around 95% of them seen just once. The CDR3 has 14 residues. V lost 7 bases to trimming and J lost 7 bases; unmatched junction nucleotides: 12. The V gene's germline CDR1 is MDHEN and CDR2 SYDVKM. It was CD45RO-negative cells, positively selected for CCR7, that made up naive CD8 cells, with terminally differentiated effector memory CD45RA+ cells excluded. The record originates from a study of shared clonotypes between healthy human individuals. Study overall: Three CD4 naive, three CD4 memory, two CD8 naive and one CD8 memory plate were used per donor.

This receptor was identified in a woman between 25 and 40 years old in good health. Sequencing was carried out using naive CD8+ T cells sorted from blood. The genes are TRBV28 and TRBJ1-1; 7 nucleotides align to TRBD1. CDR3 DNA: TGTGCCAGCAAGCTACAGGGGAGGGCAAATGAAGCTTTCTTT. Protein sequence: CASKLQGRANEAFF.